Below, 3 T cell receptor beta chains from the same sample are listed, as sequenced in a study of cytomegalovirus exposure and HLA in healthy donors. Only in-frame clones appear in the TCRdb table, and some are missing; sequencing was by immunoSEQ multiplex PCR. The sample yields 200,000 to 250,000 clones, over 70% seen once. Material for sequencing was PBMCs. These receptors were obtained from a woman in her twenties or thirties in good health and CMV-seropositive.

This chain links TRBV7-8 with TRBJ1-1; TRBD1 is a possible D gene (5 bases). The germline CDR1 and CDR2 sequences are SGHVS and FQNEAQ. The CDR3 spans 13 residues. The V and J ends lost 6 bases and 1 base respectively, with 9 bases between them. The CDR3, as DNA: TGTGCCAGCAGTGGGACGGCGAACACTGAAGCTTTCTTT. Its translation is CASSGTANTEAFF.

The CDR3 nucleotides read TGTGCCTGGAGAGCCAGTAACAATGAGCAGTTCTTC. Its translation: CAWRASNNEQFF. The rearrangement links TRBV30 to TRBJ2-1; D remains unclear. V lost 3 bases and J lost 5, with 8 bases in between. The CDR3 totals 12 residues. Germline V gene lookup returns CDR1 GTSNPN and CDR2 SVGIG (reference sequence).

The chain employs TRBV7-3 and TRBJ2-1, with D unclear. This CDR3 spans 13 amino acids. V lost 2 bases, J lost 8 bases, and 10 bases lay in between. CDR1 is SGHTA and CDR2 is FQGTGA in the germline V gene. CDR3 bases: TGTGCCAGCAGCTTAGTCGGCAACGATGAGCAGTTCTTC. Encoded protein: CASSLVGNDEQFF. The whole variable domain, filled in from reference TRBV7-3 and TRBJ2-1, reads GAGVSQTPSNKVTEKGKYVELRCDPISGHTALYWYRQSLGQGPEFLIYFQGTGAADDSGLPNDRFFAVRPEGSVSTLKIQRTERGDSAVYLCASSLVGNDEQFFGPGTRLTVL.